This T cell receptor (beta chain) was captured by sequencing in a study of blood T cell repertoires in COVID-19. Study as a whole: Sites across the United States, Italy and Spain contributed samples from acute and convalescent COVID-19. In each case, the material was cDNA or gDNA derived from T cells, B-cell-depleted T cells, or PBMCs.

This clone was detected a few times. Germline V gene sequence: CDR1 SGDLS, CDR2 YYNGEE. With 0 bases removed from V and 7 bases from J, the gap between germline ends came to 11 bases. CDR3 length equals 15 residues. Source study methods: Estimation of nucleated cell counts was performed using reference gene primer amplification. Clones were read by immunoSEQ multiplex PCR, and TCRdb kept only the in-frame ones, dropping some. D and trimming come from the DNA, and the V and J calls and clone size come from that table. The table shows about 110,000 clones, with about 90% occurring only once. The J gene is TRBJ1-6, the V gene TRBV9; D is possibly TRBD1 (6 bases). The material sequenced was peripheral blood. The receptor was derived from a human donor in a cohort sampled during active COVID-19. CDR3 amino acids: CASSVARGGNSPLHF. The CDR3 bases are TGTGCCAGCAGCGTAGCTCGGGGGGGCAATTCACCCCTCCACTTT.